This T cell receptor beta chain was found in a study of blood T cell repertoires in COVID-19. In the original analysis: Amplifying reference gene primers gave estimates of nucleated cell counts. Clones were read by immunoSEQ multiplex PCR, and TCRdb kept only the in-frame ones, dropping some. V and J calls and clone size come straight from that table; D and trimming were deduced from the DNA. The sample contains 200,000 or so clones, approximately 82% of which appear only once. CDR3 size: 14 residues. Between the trimmed V and J ends, which lost 7 bases and 1 base, there was a span of 12 bases. CDR1 MRHNA and CDR2 SNTAGT come from the germline V gene.

The sequence derives from a human donor with acute or convalescent COVID-19. The donor label of this sample is uncertain. The rearrangement joins TRBV6-4 to TRBJ2-3; unclear D gene. The sample consisted of peripheral blood. Here the CDR3 DNA reads TGTGCCAGCACCAGGTCTCCCCGCACAGATACGCAGTATTTT. It is translated as CASTRSPRTDTQYF.